The next 27 T cell receptor beta chains were all read from a single sample in a study of CD8+CD57+ T cells in acquired aplastic anemia. CD8+CD57+ cell expansion, shown by flow cytometry, had occurred in the patients selected for sequencing. The use of genomic DNA as template underpinned the TCR beta VDJ and CDR3 profiling. TCRdb re-derived calls from the reads in MiXCR, one entry per CDR3 protein. The sample has 89,000 or so distinct CDR3 sequences, roughly two thirds seen once. The source material was sorted CD4+, CD8+, or CD8+CD57+ T cells (not recorded which) from PBMCs. These TCRs come from a human donor with aplastic anemia.

V usage is TRBV19 and J usage is TRBJ2-3; TRBD2 agrees at 8 bases. The germline V gene encodes CDR1 LNHDA and CDR2 SQIVND (reference sequence). The CDR3 totals 14 residues. J gave up 4 bases and V 5 bases, and 5 bases lay outside the gene matches. CDR3 protein: CASSERLAPDTQYF. DNA for the CDR3: TGTGCCAGTAGTGAACGACTAGCGCCAGATACGCAGTATTTT.

This chain connects TRBV15 to TRBJ2-7; 9 bases fit TRBD1. The junction had 5 bases not matched to a gene; V was cut back by 3 bases and J by 2 bases. CDR3 length equals 15 residues. Germline V gene sequence: CDR1 LNHNV, CDR2 YYDKDF (reference sequence). CDR3 loop: CATSSHGTGTYEQYF. In DNA form, the CDR3 reads TGTGCCACCAGCAGTCACGGGACAGGGACCTACGAGCAGTACTTC. Full variable domain (outside the CDR3, taken from reference TRBV15 and TRBJ2-7): DAMVIQNPRYQVTQFGKPVTLSCSQTLNHNVMYWYQQKSSQAPKLLFHYYDKDFNNEADTPDNFQSRRPNTSFCFLDIRSPGLGDTAMYLCATSSHGTGTYEQYFGPGTRLTVT.

The rearrangement uses TRBV25-1 and TRBJ2-2; unclear D gene. The length of the CDR3 is 15 residues. CDR1 MGHDK and CDR2 SYGVNS come from the germline V gene. V was pared by 5 bases and J by 7 bases, with 17 bases between. Written as DNA, the CDR3 is TGTGCCAGCAGTCGATTCGGGCAGGCGAACGGGGAGCTGTTTTTT. This translates into CASSRFGQANGELFF. The whole variable domain, remainder taken from reference TRBV25-1 and TRBJ2-2, is EADIYQTPRYLVIGTGKKITLECSQTMGHDKMYWYQQDPGMELHLIHYSYGVNSTEKGDLSSESTVSRIRTEHFPLTLESARPSHTSQYLCASSRFGQANGELFFGEGSRLTVL.

The table lists this clonotype with a count of one. The chain carries TRBV12-3 or TRBV12-4 and TRBJ1-3; D gene ambiguous. The V end lost 5 bases, the J end lost 7 bases, and 12 bases lay between the germline ends. CDR3 length: 13 residues. The CDR3 nucleotides are TGTGCCAGCAGTCTTACCCGCCCCAACACCATATATTTT. It translates to CASSLTRPNTIYF.

At least ten counts were recorded for this clonotype. The rearrangement uses TRBV27 and TRBJ1-2; 9 nucleotides align to TRBD1. J lost 4 bases, V lost 5 bases, and 8 bases had no gene match. CDR1 and CDR2 (germline): MNHEY, SMNVEV (reference sequence). This CDR3 is built from 15 residues. CDR3 region: CASSPPGQGLYGYTF. Written as DNA, the CDR3 is TGTGCCAGCAGTCCCCCGGGACAGGGACTCTATGGCTACACCTTC.

DNA for the CDR3: TGTGCCAGCAGCCCACCGGTCACGGCCCAAGAGACCCAGTACTTC. This gives the protein CASSPPVTAQETQYF. This rearrangement joins TRBV7-9 to TRBJ2-5, with D uncertain. The CDR3 extends over 15 amino acids. Germline V CDR1 and CDR2: SEHNR, FQNEAQ (reference sequence). Trimming shortened V by 5 bases and J by 1 base, and 14 bases separated the two germline ends.

The chain combines TRBV10-2 with TRBJ2-5; no clear D. Germline V CDR1 and CDR2: WSHSY, SAAADI. The V and J ends lost 6 bases and 4 bases respectively, with 18 bases between them. The CDR3 loop spans 15 amino acids. The CDR3 here is CASRRRGEVGETQYF. The CDR3 region has the DNA TGCGCCAGCAGGCGGCGCGGAGAGGTGGGAGAGACCCAGTACTTC.

CDR3 DNA: TGCAGTGCTAGAGGCGGAGGACAGGGGACCGCGGAGCAGTTCTTC. It translates to CSARGGGQGTAEQFF. This rearrangement joins TRBV20-1 to TRBJ2-1, with TRBD1 identical over 9 bases. This CDR3 has 15 residues. J lost 10 bases, V lost 1 base, and 11 bases had no gene match. Germline V CDR1 and CDR2: DFQATT, SNEGSKA (reference sequence).

V usage is TRBV4-3 and J usage is TRBJ2-1; TRBD2 aligns across 12 bases. V shed 4 bases, J shed 5 bases, and the junction held 0 bases outside the gene matches. Germline CDR1 reads LGHNA; CDR2 reads YSLEER. The CDR3 is 14 residues long. CDR3 sequence: CASSPSGGDNEQFF. The CDR3 region has the DNA TGCGCCAGCAGCCCTAGCGGGGGGGACAATGAGCAGTTCTTC.

This chain links TRBV7-2 with TRBJ2-5, with 10 bases identical to TRBD2. Germline values: CDR1 SGHTA, CDR2 FQGNSA. Trimming took 6 bases from V and 4 from J; bases not matched to a gene: 2. The CDR3 loop spans 13 amino acids. The CDR3 coding sequence is TGTGCCAGCAGGACTAGCGGGTTAGAGACCCAGTACTTC. Translated: CASRTSGLETQYF.

This clonotype was detected only a few times. The V gene is TRBV20-1, the J gene TRBJ1-2; TRBD1 might be the D (6 bases). The V end was cut by 7 bases, the J end by 4 bases, with 13 bases between. Germline CDR1 reads DFQATT; CDR2 reads SNEGSKA (reference sequence). There are 12 residues in the CDR3. The CDR3 region has the DNA TGCAGTGTCCCGGACAGAATCTATGGCTACACCTTC. Translation gives CSVPDRIYGYTF.

V gene TRBV10-3 combines with J gene TRBJ2-5, with 9 nucleotides matching TRBD1. CDR3 length equals 15 residues. V gave up 3 bases and J gave up 1 base; unmatched junction bases: 3. From germline, CDR1 is ENHRY and CDR2 SYGVKD. CDR3: CAISDRDRVQETQYF. CDR3 DNA: TGTGCCATCAGTGATAGGGACAGGGTCCAAGAGACCCAGTACTTC.

The chain uses TRBV15 and TRBJ2-4, with 15 bases fitting TRBD2. Germline V CDR1 and CDR2: LNHNV, YYDKDF (reference sequence). The length of the CDR3 is 17 residues. Losses at the gene ends were 0 bases for V and 7 bases for J; bases not matched to a gene: 4. CDR3: CATSREGLAGGRNIQYF. CDR3 nucleotide sequence: TGTGCCACCAGCAGAGAGGGACTAGCGGGGGGTCGGAACATTCAGTACTTC.

The sample holds a few counts of this clonotype. This chain links TRBV29-1 with TRBJ2-7, with 7 bases that match TRBD2. This CDR3 is built from 15 residues. Germline V gene sequence: CDR1 SQVTM, CDR2 ANQGSEA. The ends lost 4 bases at V and 6 bases at J; junction bases unmatched: 15. The CDR3 region is CSVGSTGTTSGEQYF. CDR3 sequence (DNA): TGCAGCGTTGGGTCTACCGGGACTACCTCGGGCGAGCAGTACTTC.

This clonotype was observed a few times. CDR3 sequence: CASSPSVNEQYF. As DNA, the CDR3 is TGTGCCAGCAGCCCCTCCGTGAACGAGCAGTACTTC. The V and J genes are TRBV7-6 and TRBJ2-7; D not certain. CDR1 is SGHVS, CDR2 FNYEAQ, per germline. V was pared by 5 bases and J by 5 bases, with 10 bases between. The CDR3 has 12 residues.

The V gene is TRBV20-1, the J gene TRBJ1-4; 8 nucleotides agree with TRBD1. V lost 3 bases, J lost 5 bases, and 5 bases stayed unmatched. The germline CDR1 and CDR2 sequences are DFQATT and SNEGSKA (reference sequence). The length of the CDR3 is 14 residues. The CDR3 DNA follows: TGCAGTGCTAGTCGGCGACAGGGGAATGAAAAACTGTTTTTT. Its protein product is CSASRRQGNEKLFF.

This clonotype was seen only a few times. The J gene is TRBJ2-5, the V gene TRBV15; no reliable D call. Trimming pared 4 bases from V and 2 bases from J, leaving 5 bases between. CDR3 size: 12 residues. The V gene's germline CDR1 is LNHNV and CDR2 YYDKDF (reference sequence). The CDR3 spells CATSKGQETQYF. The CDR3 DNA is TGTGCCACCAGCAAGGGACAAGAGACCCAGTACTTC.

This clonotype showed up just once. Germline is not matched at one junction end, which may reflect a read error. The chain links TRBV20-1 to TRBJ1-1; a possible D gene is TRBD1 (6 bases). Germline CDR1 and CDR2: DFQATT and SNEGSKA (reference sequence). The length of the CDR3 is 13 residues. CDR3 protein: CSAREGGVTEAFF. The CDR3 DNA follows: TGCAGTGCTAGAGAAGGGGGGGTCACTGAAGCTTTCTTC.

The rearrangement links TRBV6-4 to TRBJ1-5, with 9 nucleotides matching TRBD1. Unmatched junction bases numbered 11, after V lost 5 bases and J lost 9 bases. This CDR3 comprises 15 residues. Germline CDR1 reads MRHNA; CDR2 reads SNTAGT. As DNA, the CDR3 is TGTGCCAGCAGTATAACAGGGGGCGTAGGCCGGCCCCAGCATTTT. Its translation: CASSITGGVGRPQHF.

This chain links TRBV20-1 with TRBJ1-2, with TRBD1 identical over 7 bases. The CDR3 extends over 15 amino acids. Trimming removed 4 bases from V and 4 bases from J; junction bases left unmatched: 12. The germline V gene has CDR1 DFQATT and CDR2 SNEGSKA (reference sequence). CDR3 protein: CSANPDRASGYGYTF. CDR3 in DNA: TGCAGTGCTAACCCTGACAGGGCCTCTGGCTATGGCTACACCTTC.

In the case of this clonotype: Since a much larger clone is just one base distant, this may be a read error. The rearrangement joins TRBV7-6 to TRBJ1-2, with D unclear. Germline loops: CDR1 SGHVS, CDR2 FNYEAQ. V was trimmed by 5 bases and J by 5 bases, leaving 9 bases between them. This CDR3 comprises 12 residues. CDR3 nucleotides: TGTGCCAGCAGCCACGACGGATATGGCTACACCTTC. Protein sequence: CASSHDGYGYTF. The entire variable domain, with the rest obtained from reference TRBV7-6 and TRBJ1-2, is as follows: GAGVSQSPRYKVTKRGQDVALRCDPISGHVSLYWYRQALGQGPEFLTYFNYEAQQDKSGLPNDRFSAERPEGSISTLTIQRTEQRDSAMYRCASSHDGYGYTFGSGTRLTVV.

V is TRBV29-1 and J is TRBJ2-5, with 8 nucleotides matching TRBD1. The J segment lost 5 bases and the V segment lost 5 bases, leaving 7 bases of the junction unmatched. Looked up from germline, CDR1 is SQVTM and CDR2 is ANQGSEA. CDR3 length: 13 residues. CDR3 protein: CSVRQGIGETQYF. The CDR3 bases are TGCAGCGTTCGACAGGGGATAGGGGAGACCCAGTACTTC.

This clonotype has at least ten counts. CDR3 bases: TGTGCCACTAAGACAGGGGTTGATGGCTACACCTTC. Amino acid sequence: CATKTGVDGYTF. The chain has TRBV2 and TRBJ1-2; TRBD1 agrees at 8 bases. The CDR3 totals 12 residues. Germline lookup yields CDR1 SNHLY and CDR2 FYNNEI. Trimming at V came to 10 bases and at J to 6 bases, leaving 7 bases not matched to a gene. Looking up the rest from reference TRBV2 and TRBJ1-2 gives the full variable domain: EPEVTQTPSHQVTQMGQEVILRCVPISNHLYFYWYRQILGQKVEFLVSFYNNEISEKSEIFDDQFSVERPDGSNFTLKIRSTKLEDSAMYFCATKTGVDGYTFGSGTRLTVV.

V usage is TRBV5-6 and J usage is TRBJ2-7, with a tentative D call TRBD1 (5 bases). The CDR3 spans 14 residues. Germline lookup yields CDR1 SGHDT and CDR2 YYEEEE. V lost 3 bases to trimming and J lost 5 bases, with 15 bases between them. As DNA, the CDR3 is TGTGCCAGCAGCTATCGACAGAAACGAAACGAGCAGTACTTC. Translation: CASSYRQKRNEQYF.

The rearrangement joins TRBV9 to TRBJ2-5; D perhaps matches TRBD2 (5 bases). The length of the CDR3 is 18 residues. The germline CDR1 and CDR2 sequences are SGDLS and YYNGEE. The germline V and J ends were trimmed by 3 bases and 2 bases, with 23 bases remaining between them. The CDR3 region has the DNA TGTGCCAGCAGCGGGAGGATTCGAACTAACCCTCAACAAGAGACCCAGTACTTC. Its translation is CASSGRIRTNPQQETQYF.

The chain combines TRBV20-1 with TRBJ1-2; D not certain. Trimming shortened V by 3 bases and J by 7 bases, and 3 bases separated the two germline ends. CDR1 is DFQATT and CDR2 is SNEGSKA in the germline V gene (reference sequence). The CDR3 contains 9 residues. CDR3 in amino acids: CSASTGYTF. In DNA, the CDR3 is TGCAGTGCTAGCACTGGCTACACCTTC.

The chain recombines TRBV19 with TRBJ2-3; D possibly corresponds to TRBD2 (6 bases). The CDR3 runs 14 residues. The germline V gene has CDR1 LNHDA and CDR2 SQIVND (reference sequence). V shed 5 bases and J shed 0 bases, with 9 bases lying between them. CDR3 nucleotide sequence: TGTGCCAGTAGTCTAGCGTTTAGCACAGATACGCAGTATTTT. It yields the protein CASSLAFSTDTQYF.